One sample yielded the 24 T cell receptor beta chains listed below, sequenced in a study of T cell responses to AZD1222 COVID-19 vaccine. Assay used: immunoSEQ multiplex PCR; TCRdb lists only in-frame clones, some missing. The data contain roughly 150,000 clones, 90% of them singletons. The input for sequencing was peripheral blood, taken 28 days after the second AZD1222 dose. Every receptor here comes from an adult who received the AZD1222 COVID-19 vaccine.

This chain uses TRBV19 with TRBJ2-1; D not certain. Between the trimmed V and J ends, which lost 7 bases and 0 bases, there was a span of 19 bases. The CDR3 loop spans 17 amino acids. Germline-derived CDR1 and CDR2 are LNHDA and SQIVND (reference sequence). The CDR3 sequence is CASTPGHSDVSYNEQFF. In DNA form, the CDR3 reads TGTGCCAGTACTCCTGGTCACTCCGACGTCTCCTACAATGAGCAGTTCTTC. The full variable domain, its missing parts supplied by reference TRBV19 and TRBJ2-1, is DGGITQSPKYLFRKEGQNVTLSCEQNLNHDAMYWYRQDPGQGLRLIYYSQIVNDFQKGDIAEGYSVSREKKESFPLTVTSAQKNPTAFYLCASTPGHSDVSYNEQFFGPGTRLTVL.

The V gene is TRBV5-8, the J gene TRBJ2-5; D might be TRBD2 (6 bases). V was shortened by 2 bases and J by 2 bases, with 10 bases between the two germline ends. This CDR3 has 14 amino acids. In germline, CDR1 is SGHTS, CDR2 YDEGEE. The CDR3 DNA follows: TGTGCCAGCAGCTTATTGGGGGGTCAAGAGACCCAGTACTTC. This sequence encodes CASSLLGGQETQYF.

This chain joins TRBV2 and TRBJ1-5; tentative D call: TRBD1 (6 bases). The V and J ends lost 4 bases and 0 bases respectively, with 10 bases between them. Germline V gives CDR1 SNHLY, CDR2 FYNNEI. The CDR3 runs to 15 residues. As DNA, the CDR3 is TGTGCCAGCAGTGGGACAGCCCTTAGCAATCAGCCCCAGCATTTT. This sequence encodes CASSGTALSNQPQHF.

This chain connects TRBV21-1 to TRBJ1-6. TRBV21-1 is listed as a pseudogene. The length of the CDR3 is 14 residues. The DNA for the CDR3 is TGTGCCAGCAGCAAAGTATTACAGAGGCCACCCCTCCACTTT. Translated: CASSKVLQRPPLHF.

The CDR3 sequence: CASSGGGSGNQPQHF. DNA of the CDR3: TGTGCCAGCAGTGGGGGGGGTTCGGGCAATCAGCCCCAGCATTTT. The chain is built from TRBV2 and TRBJ1-5; the D gene is possibly TRBD1 (5 bases). V was cut by 4 bases and J by 2 bases, with 12 bases left in between. The CDR3 has 15 amino acids. CDR1 and CDR2 from the germline V gene are SNHLY and FYNNEI.

The chain employs TRBV28 and TRBJ1-3; TRBD1 is a possible D gene (5 bases). Between the trimmed V and J ends, which lost 7 bases and 3 bases, there was a span of 16 bases. This CDR3 contains 15 residues. The germline CDR1 and CDR2 sequences are MDHEN and SYDVKM. CDR3 protein: CASITFTGGGNTIYF. DNA of the CDR3: TGTGCCAGCATTACTTTTACTGGGGGTGGAAACACCATATATTTT.

The J gene is TRBJ2-1, the V gene TRBV7-6; 7 bases line up with TRBD1. J lost 7 bases, V lost 2 bases, and 2 bases had no gene match. Looked up from germline, CDR1 is SGHVS and CDR2 is FNYEAQ. The CDR3 length is 13 residues. DNA for the CDR3: TGTGCCAGCAGCTTACTGACAGGGAATGAGCAGTTCTTC. It encodes CASSLLTGNEQFF.

The V call is TRBV7-2, the J call TRBJ2-7; the D is unclear. CDR1 is SGHTA and CDR2 is FQGNSA in the germline V gene. Trimming took off 0 bases at V and 3 bases at J, with 12 bases between the two ends. The CDR3 totals 15 residues. The CDR3 here is CASSLAQLSYYEQYF. In DNA form, the CDR3 reads TGTGCCAGCAGCTTAGCCCAATTATCTTACTACGAGCAGTACTTC.

The rearrangement uses TRBV28 and TRBJ1-2; D perhaps matches TRBD1 (6 bases). The CDR3 is made up of 16 amino acids. Trimming cost V 5 bases and J 5 bases, with 21 bases left between them. The germline CDR1 and CDR2 sequences are MDHEN and SYDVKM. As DNA, the CDR3 is TGTGCCAGCAGTCCCACCTGGGGGGGGCGGTTATATGGCTACACCTTC. Encoded protein: CASSPTWGGRLYGYTF.

The chain combines TRBV12-3 or TRBV12-4 with TRBJ2-2, with D hard to call. With 5 bases removed from V and 0 bases from J, the gap between germline ends came to 4 bases. The CDR3 has 13 residues. In DNA form, the CDR3 reads TGTGCCAGCAGTAACGCGAACACCGGGGAGCTGTTTTTT. Protein sequence: CASSNANTGELFF.

V usage is TRBV6-5 and J usage is TRBJ1-6; 8 positions agree with TRBD1. The CDR3 has 14 residues. Germline V gene sequence: CDR1 MNHEY, CDR2 SVGAGI. The J segment lost 8 bases and the V segment lost 6 bases, leaving 6 bases of the junction unmatched. The CDR3 DNA sequence: TGTGCCAGCAGCGCAGGGGGCTCGTATTCACCCCTCCACTTT. Translating it yields CASSAGGSYSPLHF.

The genes are TRBV11-2 and TRBJ1-6; 9 bases match TRBD1. After removal of 5 bases from V and 9 bases from J, the junction contained 20 bases not matched to a gene. Germline CDR1 and CDR2: SGHAT and FQNNGV. The CDR3 sequence is 19 residues long. In DNA form, the CDR3 reads TGTGCCAGCAGCCTCACGACCGGACAGGGGATGTCGCGGAGTTCACCCCTCCACTTT. Its translation: CASSLTTGQGMSRSSPLHF.

V is TRBV7-9 and J is TRBJ2-5; 14 nucleotides agree with TRBD2. The CDR3 has 16 amino acids. The V gene's germline CDR1 is SEHNR and CDR2 FQNEAQ (reference sequence). The V and J ends lost 6 bases and 3 bases, in that order; junction bases with no gene match: 6. CDR3 sequence reads: CASRPPGLAGEETQYF. The DNA for the CDR3 is TGTGCCAGCAGGCCTCCGGGACTAGCGGGGGAAGAGACCCAGTACTTC.

A single count supports this clone. V usage is TRBV18 and J usage is TRBJ2-3; 8 nucleotides agree with TRBD2. After removal of 1 base from V and 2 bases from J, the junction contained 5 bases not matched to a gene. Per the germline V gene, CDR1 is KGHSH and CDR2 is LQKENI. The CDR3 is 16 residues long. CDR3: CASSPLSGGATDTQYF. The CDR3 region has the DNA TGTGCCAGCTCACCACTGAGCGGGGGAGCCACAGATACGCAGTATTTT.

This chain joins TRBV28 and TRBJ1-6; 7 positions match TRBD1. The germline gives CDR1 MDHEN, CDR2 SYDVKM. The junction had 4 bases not matched to a gene; V was cut back by 5 bases and J by 0 bases. The CDR3 is 16 amino acids. CDR3: CASSETGSSYNSPLHF. The DNA of the CDR3 is TGTGCCAGCAGTGAGACAGGGAGCTCCTATAATTCACCCCTCCACTTT.

This chain uses TRBV11-2 with TRBJ2-2; D is perhaps TRBD2 (5 bases). The ends were cut back, 2 bases at V and 6 bases at J, with 13 bases in the middle. CDR3 size: 15 residues. In germline, CDR1 is SGHAT, CDR2 FQNNGV. The DNA of the CDR3 is TGTGCCAGCAGCTTACGCTCTGAGGGCCCCGGGGAGCTGTTTTTT. It specifies CASSLRSEGPGELFF.

This clone turned up a few times. The chain has TRBV6-5 and TRBJ1-3; D possibly corresponds to TRBD1 (5 bases). The germline gives CDR1 MNHEY, CDR2 SVGAGI. This CDR3 has 13 residues. V lost 9 bases and J lost 0, with 9 bases in between. This chain's CDR3 is CASGAYSGNTIYF. The DNA for the CDR3 is TGTGCCAGTGGGGCTTACTCTGGAAACACCATATATTTT.

This clone was counted a single time. A read error may produce the germline difference seen at one junction end. The chain has TRBV28 and TRBJ1-6; D call uncertain. This CDR3 contains 13 residues. CDR1 is MDHEN and CDR2 is SYDVKM in the germline V gene. The CDR3 here is CASKTPENSSLHF. CDR3 DNA: TGTGCCTCGAAAACCCCGGAGAATTCATCCCTCCACTTT.

The CDR3 loop is CASSQRQGSEKLFF. The CDR3 region has the DNA TGCGCCAGCAGCCAAAGGCAGGGGTCTGAAAAACTGTTTTTT. The chain couples TRBV4-1 to TRBJ1-4; perhaps TRBD1 as D (6 bases). The germline V gene has CDR1 MGHRA and CDR2 YSYEKL. Trimming left V 2 bases short and J 7 bases short, with 11 bases between. CDR3 length equals 14 residues.

This rearrangement joins TRBV18 to TRBJ2-2; D remains unclear. This CDR3 contains 17 residues. Germline loops: CDR1 KGHSH, CDR2 LQKENI. With 2 bases removed from V and 6 bases from J, the gap between germline ends came to 19 bases. CDR3 in amino acids: CASSPRGVGAESGELFF. CDR3 in DNA: TGTGCCAGCTCACCAAGAGGTGTCGGTGCGGAGTCCGGGGAGCTGTTTTTT.

The rearrangement links TRBV4-1 to TRBJ2-3, with a tentative D call TRBD2 (7 bases). V shed 11 bases and J shed 5 bases, with 26 bases lying between them. The CDR3 consists of 16 residues. Germline V gives CDR1 MGHRA, CDR2 YSYEKL. CDR3 bases: TGCGCCCGCGGCCCAGGAAGGGGGGGGGCCGGAGATACGCAGTATTTT. Protein: CARGPGRGGAGDTQYF.

V is TRBV28 and J is TRBJ1-4; 8 bases are shared with TRBD1. V dropped 3 bases and J dropped 4; count of bases not matched to a gene: 7. This CDR3 is 16 amino acids long. Germline V CDR1 and CDR2: MDHEN, SYDVKM. The DNA of the CDR3 is TGTGCCAGCAGTTTGACCAGGGGGCGCGGTAATGAAAAACTGTTTTTT. Amino acid sequence: CASSLTRGRGNEKLFF.

The chain uses TRBV27 and TRBJ2-1, with D perhaps matching TRBD2 (6 bases). The CDR3 has 14 amino acids. V shed 3 bases and J shed 2 bases, with 8 bases lying between them. CDR1 and CDR2 from the germline V gene are MNHEY and SMNVEV (reference sequence). CDR3 DNA: TGTGCCAGCAGTTTGGGCGGGACCTACAATGAGCAGTTCTTC. Translation gives CASSLGGTYNEQFF.

This clone appeared a few times. V usage is TRBV6-4 and J usage is TRBJ2-5; TRBD2 aligns across 11 bases. CDR1 MRHNA and CDR2 SNTAGT come from the germline V gene. This CDR3 comprises 15 residues. With 6 bases clipped from V and 4 bases from J, the junction kept 7 bases outside the gene matches. CDR3 bases: TGTGCCAGCAGCCAACTAGCGGGGGAAGGAGAGACCCAGTACTTC. It is translated as CASSQLAGEGETQYF.